Detailed here is one T cell receptor (beta chain). One junction end disagrees with the germline gene, perhaps due to a read error. The sample originates from a study of metastatic and nonmetastatic thyroid tumors. All patients were untreated before thyroid surgery. This CDR3 region has 17 residues. TCRdb used MiXCR to call clones anew from the PCR reads. The sample includes 20,000 to 25,000 clones, about 14% seen only once; the top ten take less than 45%. Sequencing input: blood. The chain carries TRBV12-3 or TRBV12-4 and TRBJ2-6; D gene ambiguous. The receptor was isolated from a female donor with papillary thyroid cancer or a benign thyroid nodule (not recorded which). Some clones in this sample may be carry-over from other donors' samples. CDR3 in amino acids: CACSLFGQVSGANVLTF. The CDR3, as DNA: TGTGCCTGCAGTTTATTTGGTCAGGTGTCTGGGGCCAACGTCCTGACTTTC.